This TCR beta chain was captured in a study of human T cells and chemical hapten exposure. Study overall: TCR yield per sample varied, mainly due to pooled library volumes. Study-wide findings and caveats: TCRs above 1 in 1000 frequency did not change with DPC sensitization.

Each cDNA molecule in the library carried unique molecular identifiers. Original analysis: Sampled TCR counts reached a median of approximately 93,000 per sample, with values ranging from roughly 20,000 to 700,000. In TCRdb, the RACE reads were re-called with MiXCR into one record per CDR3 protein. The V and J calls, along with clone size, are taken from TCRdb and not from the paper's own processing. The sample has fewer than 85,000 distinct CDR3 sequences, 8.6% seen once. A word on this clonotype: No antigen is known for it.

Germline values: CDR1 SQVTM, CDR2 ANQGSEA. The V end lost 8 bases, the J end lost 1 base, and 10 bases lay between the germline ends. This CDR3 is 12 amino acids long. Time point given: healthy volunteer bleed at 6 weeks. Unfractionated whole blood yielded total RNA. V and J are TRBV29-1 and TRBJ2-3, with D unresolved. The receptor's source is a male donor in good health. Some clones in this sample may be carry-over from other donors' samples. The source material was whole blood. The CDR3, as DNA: TGCAGCTTCCGACCGGGCACAGATACGCAGTATTTT. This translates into CSFRPGTDTQYF.